The rows below give T cell receptor beta chains drawn from one sample of a study of T cells in Graves' hyperthyroidism and ophthalmopathy. TCRdb reprocessed the multiplex PCR reads via MiXCR and lists one record per CDR3 protein. The sample has approximately 570,000 distinct CDR3 sequences, nearly 20% seen once. Source material: blood. These receptors were taken from a man in his forties with Graves' ophthalmopathy. CDR3s include the opening cysteine and the closing phenylalanine or tryptophan. D genes are given only for firm matches. Clone size is shown for a subset of rows, as once, few, many or a class of expanded clone.

>many|NA|TRBV20-1|TRBJ2-5
TGCAGTGCCCTCCCCGAGGGGAAGGAGACCCAGTACTTC
CSALPEGKETQYF
>few|NA|TRBV20-1|TRBJ2-7
TGCAGTGCTAGAGATTTCGGGGAGCAGTACTTC
CSARDFGEQYF
>NA|TRBD2|TRBV6-1|TRBJ2-2
TGTGCCAGCATCCCCTTAGCGGGAGCGGCCGGGGAGCTGTTTTTT
CASIPLAGAAGELFF
>NA|TRBD1|TRBV24-1|TRBJ2-7
TGTGCCACCAGTGACCCGACCAGGACAGGGGCCTACGAGCAGTACTTC
CATSDPTRTGAYEQYF
>few|TRBD1|TRBV11-3|TRBJ2-6
TGTGCCAGCAGCATCGGACAGGGGGCGTACACTGGGGCCAACGTCCTGACTTTC
CASSIGQGAYTGANVLTF
>NA|NA|TRBV7-2|TRBJ1-2
TGTGCCAGCAGACTCACAGGGAACTATGGCTACACCTTC
CASRLTGNYGYTF
>few|TRBD1|TRBV15|TRBJ1-1
TGTGCCACCAGCAGAGGGGACAGGTGGAACACTGAAGCTTTCTTT
CATSRGDRWNTEAFF
>NA|NA|TRBV12-3/TRBV12-4|TRBJ2-5
TGTGCCAGCAGCCACGAGGACCCCGGAGAGACCCAGTACTTC
CASSHEDPGETQYF
>NA|NA|TRBV7-3|TRBJ1-6
TGTGCCAGCAGCTTAACAGCCACTAGTTCACCCCTCCACTTT
CASSLTATSSPLHF
>many|NA|TRBV12-3/TRBV12-4|TRBJ2-7
TGTGCCAGCAGTTTGGTGCAGGGGAGCTCCTACGAGCAGTACTTC
CASSLVQGSSYEQYF
>NA|TRBD1|TRBV29-1|TRBJ1-2
TGCAGCGTTGCTGGGCAGGGGGCCCTTCTCTATGGCTACACCTTC
CSVAGQGALLYGYTF
>many|NA|TRBV2|TRBJ1-1
TGTGCCAGCAGTGGCTCGGACACCAAAGCTTTCTTT
CASSGSDTKAFF
>NA|TRBD1|TRBV27|TRBJ2-7
TGTGCCAGCAGGACAGGGATCCACGAGCAGTACTTC
CASRTGIHEQYF
>few|TRBD1|TRBV3-1|TRBJ1-6
TGTGCCAGCAGCCATAGTGGGGGGACAGGTTCTTCACCCCTCCACTTT
CASSHSGGTGSSPLHF
>many|TRBD2|TRBV28|TRBJ2-3
TGTGCCAGCAGCTCAATCTTAGCGGGGGGCGGCCTCACAGATACGCAGTATTTT
CASSSILAGGGLTDTQYF
>NA|TRBD1|TRBV28|TRBJ2-5
TGTGCCAGCAGTTCCCGTGGACAGGGGGGGGAGACCCAGTACTTC
CASSSRGQGGETQYF
>NA|NA|TRBV3-1|TRBJ1-2
TGTGCCAACAGCCCGGGATTTTATGGCTACACCTTC
CANSPGFYGYTF
>few|NA|TRBV18|TRBJ1-3
TGTGCCAGCTCCCCGAGGTACGATGGAAACACCATATATTTT
CASSPRYDGNTIYF
>NA|TRBD1|TRBV12-3/TRBV12-4|TRBJ2-1
TGTGCCAGCATCCTGAGGACAGGGAGCCCCCACAATGAGCAGTTCTTC
CASILRTGSPHNEQFF
>few|TRBD2|TRBV2|TRBJ2-2
TGTGCCAGCAGCCACCCCCTACTAGCGGGGGGCACGAACACCGGGGAGCTGTTTTTT
CASSHPLLAGGTNTGELFF
>few|NA|TRBV3-1|TRBJ2-5
TGTGCCAGCAGCCAAGATTTGGTGGCTCGGGGGACCCAGTACTTC
CASSQDLVARGTQYF
>many|NA|TRBV2|TRBJ1-1
TGTGCCAGCAGTACCGACAGCAACACTGAAGCTTTCTTT
CASSTDSNTEAFF
>NA|NA|TRBV20-1|TRBJ2-6
TGCAGTGCTAACGGGAGAATCGGATGGGTCTCTGGGGCCAACGTCCTGACTTTC
CSANGRIGWVSGANVLTF
>NA|TRBD1|TRBV5-6|TRBJ2-3
TGTGCCAGCAGCTTGACAGGGGGTAAGGTAGCAGATACGCAGTATTTT
CASSLTGGKVADTQYF
>NA|NA|TRBV7-9|TRBJ1-1
TGTGCCAGCAGCTTCACGCGTGACCCGGGTGGTGAAGCTTTCTTT
CASSFTRDPGGEAFF
>many|TRBD2|TRBV20-1|TRBJ2-5
TGCAGTGCCCCCCCACTAGCGGGAGCCCCAGAGACCCAGTACTTC
CSAPPLAGAPETQYF
>NA|NA|TRBV6-1|TRBJ2-2
TGTGCCAGCAGTGAATTTAGGGGAGAGAACACCGGGGAGCTGTTTTTT
CASSEFRGENTGELFF
>many|NA|TRBV5-1|TRBJ2-1
TGCGCCAGCAGCTTGGGGGGGTCCCAGGGAAATGAGCAGTTCTTC
CASSLGGSQGNEQFF
>NA|NA|TRBV27|TRBJ2-1
TGTGCCAGCCTCCGGGTGGGGGGACCCTACAATGAGCAGTTCTTC
CASLRVGGPYNEQFF
>many|NA|TRBV7-3|TRBJ1-1
TGTGCCAGCAGCCTCACAGGAAAGGGGGAAGCTTTCTTT
CASSLTGKGEAFF
>few|NA|TRBV14|TRBJ2-5
TGTGCCAGCAGCCAACTCAGGGTGCATCAAGAGACCCAGTACTTC
CASSQLRVHQETQYF
>many|TRBD2|TRBV27|TRBJ2-7
TGTGCCAGCAGTTTATTGCGGGGGGCAGGGTACGAGCAGTACTTC
CASSLLRGAGYEQYF
>few|NA|TRBV29-1|TRBJ1-2
TGCAGCGTCGAAAACCAGGGAGGAGGCTATGGCTACACCTTC
CSVENQGGGYGYTF
>NA|TRBD2|TRBV11-3|TRBJ2-7
TGTGCCAGCAGCTTTCAGACTAGCGGGGGAAGGTCGCAGCAGTACTTC
CASSFQTSGGRSQQYF
>NA|NA|TRBV5-1|TRBJ2-7
TGCGCCAGCAGCCCGGTGGGGGGGCGAAGAGGGGAGCAGTACTTC
CASSPVGGRRGEQYF
>NA|NA|TRBV19|TRBJ1-1
TGTGCCAGTAGTATATGGGGGCTGGACACTGAAGCTTTCTTT
CASSIWGLDTEAFF
>few|NA|TRBV10-3|TRBJ1-5
TGTGCCATCAGTGATGAGTACAATCAGCCCCAGCATTTT
CAISDEYNQPQHF
>NA|NA|TRBV6-2/TRBV6-3|TRBJ1-1
TGTGCCAGCACAAACCTGGGACGTCGGAACACTGAAGCTTTCTTT
CASTNLGRRNTEAFF
>NA|NA|TRBV27|TRBJ1-1
TGTGCCAGCAGTACCACCGGGAACACTGAAGCTTTCTTT
CASSTTGNTEAFF
>NA|NA|TRBV6-2/TRBV6-3|TRBJ1-6
TGTGCCAGCACCGGAGCTGGAAATAATTCACCCCTCCACTTT
CASTGAGNNSPLHF
>NA|TRBD2|TRBV6-2/TRBV6-3|TRBJ2-2
TGTGCCAGCAGTTACTCGATCGGGAGGGTGTACACCGGGGAGCTGTTTTTT
CASSYSIGRVYTGELFF
>many|TRBD1|TRBV12-3/TRBV12-4|TRBJ1-4
TGTGCCAGCAGCATCAGGGGGCCTGAAAAACTGTTTTTT
CASSIRGPEKLFF
>many|NA|TRBV13|TRBJ1-1
TGTGCCAGCAGCTTCGGACAGCTGCCGGGCACTGAAGCTTTCTTT
CASSFGQLPGTEAFF
>NA|TRBD1|TRBV12-3/TRBV12-4|TRBJ1-1
TGTGCCAGCAGTTTAGCACCGACAGGGGGGAACACTGAAGCTTTCTTT
CASSLAPTGGNTEAFF
>many|TRBD1|TRBV18|TRBJ2-7
TGTGCCAGCTCCGCGGGACAGGGGGTTTCCGAGCAGTACTTC
CASSAGQGVSEQYF
>many|TRBD1|TRBV11-2|TRBJ2-1
TGTGCCAGCAGCTCAACAGCTCGACAGGGAGTATATGAGCAGTTCTTC
CASSSTARQGVYEQFF
>many|NA|TRBV20-1|TRBJ2-5
TGCAGTGCTAGAGATATCGGGACCCAGTACTTC
CSARDIGTQYF
>NA|TRBD2|TRBV12-3/TRBV12-4|TRBJ2-7
TGTGCCAGCAGTTCCTACCCCGGGACTAGCGGGAAGCGGGACGAGCAGTACTTC
CASSSYPGTSGKRDEQYF
>few|TRBD1|TRBV20-1|TRBJ1-4
TGCAGTGCTAGAGACTCGGGACAGTCAAATGAAAAACTGTTTTTT
CSARDSGQSNEKLFF
>NA|TRBD1|TRBV5-1|TRBJ1-1
TGCGCCAGCAGCTTGCATGGCAGGGGGCTGGAGGGCACTGAAGCTTTCTTT
CASSLHGRGLEGTEAFF
>NA|TRBD1|TRBV29-1|TRBJ2-6
TGCAGCGTTAGGACAGGCCCCTGGGCCAACGTCCTGACTTTC
CSVRTGPWANVLTF
>many|NA|TRBV12-3/TRBV12-4|TRBJ2-1
TGTGCCAGCAGTTTACCCCAGACTGGATACAATGAGCAGTTCTTC
CASSLPQTGYNEQFF
>many|TRBD1|TRBV5-1|TRBJ2-7
TGCGCCAGCAGCCTGGACAGGAACACCTACGAGCAGTACTTC
CASSLDRNTYEQYF
>NA|TRBD1|TRBV5-5|TRBJ2-2
TGTGCCAGCAGCTTTGTTCCAGGGGGGAACACCGGGGAGCTGTTTTTT
CASSFVPGGNTGELFF
>many|NA|TRBV28|TRBJ2-7
TGTGCCAGCAGTCGAAGGAGCGGTTTTTACGAGCAGTACTTC
CASSRRSGFYEQYF